This T cell receptor (beta chain) came from a study of T cells after yellow fever vaccination. Points from the study as a whole: Subsequent to the booster, the majority of primary-vaccination clones reappeared (approximately 95% CD4, 80% to 90% CD8). Abundant clonotypes from the bulk population could have been carried over as contaminants into FACS-sorted repertoires.

V lost 8 bases and J lost 5; bases outside the gene matches: 8. The CDR3 loop spans 14 amino acids. From germline, CDR1 is MNHEY and CDR2 SMNVEV (reference sequence). TCR cDNA, made by 5'RACE template switching, carried an added universal primer site and UMIs. TCRdb redid the calling of the 5' RACE reads with MiXCR, one entry per CDR3 protein. This table has approximately 450,000 distinct CDR3 sequences, approximately 19% appearing once. Worth noting for this clonotype: The antigen is undetermined.

The rearrangement joins TRBV27 to TRBJ2-3; TRBD2 matches at 9 bases. This sequence originates from a man aged 18-30 years who received the YFV17D yellow fever vaccine. Sequencing was performed on PBMCs, taken before the yellow fever booster vaccination. The CDR3 loop reads CASDSGGMGDTQYF. The CDR3 region has the DNA TGTGCCAGCGACAGCGGGGGGATGGGAGATACGCAGTATTTT.